This T cell receptor beta chain was recorded in a study of technical replicates of blood from several donors. The CDR3 has 16 amino acids. Germline V CDR1 and CDR2: SEHNR, FQNEAQ (reference sequence). J lost 4 bases, V lost 4 bases, and 4 bases had no gene match. Sequencing used immunoSEQ multiplex PCR; TCRdb keeps in-frame clones, though not all of them. This sample has about 100,000 clones; 95% occur once, and the top ten carry roughly 0.21%. V is TRBV7-9 and J is TRBJ2-6, with TRBD1 matching 10 bases. Sequencing used T cells isolated from PBMCs. The TCR comes from a human donor in good health. The chain's CDR3 is CASSYGQGDGANVLTF. The CDR3 nucleotides are TGTGCCAGCAGCTACGGACAGGGGGACGGGGCCAACGTCCTGACTTTC.